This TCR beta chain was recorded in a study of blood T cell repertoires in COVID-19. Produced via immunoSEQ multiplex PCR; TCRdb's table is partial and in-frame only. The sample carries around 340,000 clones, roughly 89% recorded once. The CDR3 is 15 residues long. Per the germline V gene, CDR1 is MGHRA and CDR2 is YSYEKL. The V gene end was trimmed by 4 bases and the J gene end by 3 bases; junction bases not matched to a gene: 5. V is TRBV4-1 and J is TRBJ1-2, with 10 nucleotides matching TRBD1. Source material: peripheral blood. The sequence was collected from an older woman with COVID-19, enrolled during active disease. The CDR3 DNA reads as TGCGCCAGCAGCCGAACGACAGGGGGCGACTATGGCTACACCTTC. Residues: CASSRTTGGDYGYTF.